The table lists the clone carrying this TCR beta chain with many counts. The target antigen is unknown. This sample is drawn from a study of Graves' ophthalmopathy and Graves' hyperthyroidism. Study details: Researchers obtained peripheral blood at initial diagnosis, before any treatment had begun.

Study observations and caveats: Ophthalmopathy progression was predicted with under 71% sensitivity and roughly 79% specificity.

RNA served as the template for amplifying TCR beta CDR3 regions. An opening RT-PCR round employed HTBI primers and preceded a second-round multiplex PCR. Using its own MiXCR run on the multiplex PCR reads, TCRdb lists one record per CDR3 protein. The sample consists of about 480,000 distinct CDR3 sequences, roughly 14% of them appearing once. This CDR3 region has 13 residues. Trimming cost V 3 bases and J 8 bases, with 13 bases left between them. Material for sequencing was blood. The TCR originated in a young woman with Graves' ophthalmopathy. This chain uses TRBV12-3 or TRBV12-4 with TRBJ1-1; perhaps TRBD1 as D (5 bases). Here the CDR3 reads CASSFTRGQEAFF. In DNA, the CDR3 is TGTGCCAGCAGTTTTACCAGAGGACAAGAAGCTTTCTTT.